These 23 T cell receptor beta chains share one sample of origin, sequenced in a study of beta chain features in type 1 diabetes. Expressed TCRB transcripts were sequenced after all isolated RNA was converted to cDNA. Assay used: immunoSEQ multiplex PCR; TCRdb lists only in-frame clones, some missing. The sample carries 620,000 or so clones, 15% recorded once. Sequencing was carried out using naive CD4+ T cells from blood. The source of these receptors is a man aged 18 to 30 in good health.

The chain joins TRBV6-5 to TRBJ1-3; no reliable D call. Germline lookup yields CDR1 MNHEY and CDR2 SVGAGI. This CDR3 has 13 residues. V shed 7 bases and J shed 0 bases, with 7 bases lying between them. CDR3 residues: CASITFSGNTIYF. For the CDR3, the DNA is TGTGCCAGCATTACTTTCTCTGGAAACACCATATATTTT.

The chain carries TRBV7-2 and TRBJ2-3; 8 bases align to TRBD2. Germline lookup yields CDR1 SGHTA and CDR2 FQGNSA. This CDR3 region has 15 residues. The J segment lost 3 bases and the V segment lost 6 bases, leaving 8 bases of the junction unmatched. The CDR3 sequence: CASSERGTYTDTQYF. As DNA, the CDR3 is TGTGCCAGCAGTGAGCGGGGGACATATACAGATACGCAGTATTTT.

The genes are TRBV7-9 and TRBJ1-1; D gene uncertain. Germline values: CDR1 SEHNR, CDR2 FQNEAQ (reference sequence). The V and J ends lost 5 bases and 1 base respectively, with 17 bases between them. The length of the CDR3 is 16 residues. The CDR3 DNA follows: TGTGCCAGCAGCAAATATGGTCTGGGGAGGAACACTGAAGCTTTCTTT. Protein sequence: CASSKYGLGRNTEAFF. The complete variable domain, with remaining parts taken from reference TRBV7-9 and TRBJ1-1, reads DTGVSQNPRHKITKRGQNVTFRCDPISEHNRLYWYRQTLGQGPEFLTYFQNEAQLEKSRLLSDRFSAERPKGSFSTLEIQRTEQGDSAMYLCASSKYGLGRNTEAFFGQGTRLTVV.

This rearrangement joins TRBV15 to TRBJ2-6; D is unresolved. The CDR3 extends over 15 amino acids. In germline, CDR1 is LNHNV, CDR2 YYDKDF (reference sequence). The V end was cut by 3 bases, the J end by 4 bases, with 10 bases between. CDR3 in amino acids: CATSSHGLGANVLTF. DNA of the CDR3: TGTGCCACCAGCAGCCACGGTCTGGGGGCCAACGTCCTGACTTTC.

The rearrangement links TRBV19 to TRBJ2-5; 7 positions match TRBD1. V dropped 6 bases and J dropped 6; count of bases not matched to a gene: 13. The CDR3 has 15 amino acids. Germline V lookup: CDR1 LNHDA, CDR2 SQIVND (reference sequence). CDR3 protein: CASRHRVLGGKTQYF. Written as DNA, the CDR3 is TGTGCCAGTAGGCACCGGGTGCTAGGGGGCAAGACCCAGTACTTC.

The V and J genes are TRBV7-2 and TRBJ1-2; D remains unclear. The germline V gene has CDR1 SGHTA and CDR2 FQGNSA. CDR3 size: 13 residues. The V and J ends lost 5 bases and 8 bases respectively, with 15 bases between them. The CDR3 is CASSQPMREGYTF. CDR3 coding DNA: TGTGCCAGCAGCCAACCCATGAGGGAAGGCTACACCTTC.

The gene calls are TRBV5-1 and TRBJ2-5; weak D call: TRBD1 (5 bases). Germline V gene data show CDR1 as SGHRS and CDR2 as YFSETQ. The CDR3 covers 15 residues. Trimming took 0 bases from V and 5 from J, leaving 14 bases between them. The CDR3 spells CASSLVQGLRETQYF. The DNA for the CDR3 is TGCGCCAGCAGCTTGGTTCAGGGTCTGCGGGAGACCCAGTACTTC.

This clone showed up just a few times. This specimen includes other DNA sequences encoding the same CDR3. The rearrangement joins TRBV7-2 to TRBJ2-1, with TRBD2 identical over 8 bases. The germline gives CDR1 SGHTA, CDR2 FQGNSA. V lost 2 bases, J lost 4 bases, and 4 bases stayed unmatched. The CDR3 length is 15 residues. CDR3 coding DNA: TGTGCCAGCAGCTTACGTACTAGCGGTTACAATGAGCAGTTCTTC. Protein sequence: CASSLRTSGYNEQFF.

This chain uses TRBV2 with TRBJ2-1, with a possible D match to TRBD2 (6 bases). This CDR3 has 13 residues. The V end was cut by 8 bases, the J end by 9 bases, with 17 bases between. The germline CDR1 and CDR2 sequences are SNHLY and FYNNEI. The CDR3 nucleotides read TGTGCCAGCGGGGGGATTGGACGGTTTGAGCAGTTCTTC. Protein: CASGGIGRFEQFF.

This clone appeared a few times. The chain combines TRBV4-3 with TRBJ2-3; TRBD2 aligns across 9 bases. Germline V gene lookup returns CDR1 LGHNA and CDR2 YSLEER. V gave up 4 bases and J gave up 7 bases; unmatched junction bases: 15. The length of the CDR3 is 17 residues. The chain's CDR3 is CASSPRRVAGAGNTQYF. The DNA for the CDR3 is TGCGCCAGCAGCCCTAGAAGGGTAGCGGGGGCCGGGAATACGCAGTATTTT.

This clone was observed a few times. The chain has TRBV15 and TRBJ2-7, with 13 bases lining up with TRBD2. This CDR3 region has 15 residues. The ends lost 2 bases at V and 3 bases at J; junction bases unmatched: 1. Germline V gene sequence: CDR1 LNHNV, CDR2 YYDKDF (reference sequence). CDR3 nucleotides: TGTGCCACCAGCAGATGGACTAGCGGGAGCTACGAGCAGTACTTC. Its translation: CATSRWTSGSYEQYF.

This clone was observed a handful of times. The chain uses TRBV5-1 and TRBJ2-1; D unclear. The germline V gene has CDR1 SGHRS and CDR2 YFSETQ. Deletions cut 0 bases from V and 0 bases from J, with 7 bases between. The CDR3 is made up of 15 amino acids. CDR3 protein: CASSLDSNSYNEQFF. Here the CDR3 DNA reads TGCGCCAGCAGCTTGGACAGTAACTCCTACAATGAGCAGTTCTTC.

The chain combines TRBV2 with TRBJ1-2; possible D gene TRBD1, 5 bases. Germline V CDR1 and CDR2: SNHLY, FYNNEI. The CDR3 length is 15 residues. Trimming removed 3 bases from V and 2 bases from J, with 13 bases in between. The DNA for the CDR3 is TGTGCCAGCAGTGAGAGCGGCGGGACGAACTATGGCTACACCTTC. The encoded protein is CASSESGGTNYGYTF.

This clone has a handful of counts. The chain has TRBV9 and TRBJ2-5; 7 positions agree with TRBD1. V lost 4 bases and J lost 4; bases outside the gene matches: 10. There are 15 residues in the CDR3. Looked up from germline, CDR1 is SGDLS and CDR2 is YYNGEE. The CDR3 sequence: CASSFAGGSRETQYF. The DNA for the CDR3 is TGTGCCAGCAGCTTCGCAGGGGGTTCAAGAGAGACCCAGTACTTC.

V and J are TRBV6-5 and TRBJ2-7; possibly TRBD1 or TRBD2 for D (5 bases each). Between the trimmed V and J ends, which lost 2 bases and 3 bases, there was a span of 11 bases. The CDR3 runs to 14 residues. The germline gives CDR1 MNHEY, CDR2 SVGAGI. CDR3 protein: CASSYARGVYEQYF. In nucleotides, the CDR3 is TGTGCCAGCAGTTACGCGAGGGGCGTCTACGAGCAGTACTTC.

There are a few counts of this clone. This sequence joins TRBV28 and TRBJ1-3; unclear D gene. The CDR3 has 13 amino acids. Trimming took off 7 bases at V and 4 bases at J, with 11 bases between the two ends. CDR1 and CDR2 from the germline V gene are MDHEN and SYDVKM. For the CDR3, the DNA is TGTGCCAGCATCCCCCCAGTGGGAAACACCATATATTTT. It translates to CASIPPVGNTIYF.

The rearrangement links TRBV6-6 to TRBJ2-3, with 7 bases that match TRBD1. The CDR3 is made up of 14 amino acids. Trimming removed 8 bases from V and 1 base from J; junction bases left unmatched: 6. Looked up from germline, CDR1 is MNHNY and CDR2 is SVGAGI (reference sequence). CDR3 protein: CASWGQSRTDTQYF. The CDR3 DNA reads as TGTGCCAGCTGGGGACAGAGCCGCACAGATACGCAGTATTTT.

The CDR3 coding sequence is TGTGCCAGCCAAAGGGGCGCGCAGAACACTGAAGCTTTCTTT. It yields the protein CASQRGAQNTEAFF. The genes are TRBV6-5 and TRBJ1-1; a weak D match, TRBD1 (5 bases). Per germline, CDR1 MNHEY and CDR2 SVGAGI. Trimming removed 8 bases at V and 1 base at J, with 14 bases between. The CDR3 spans 14 residues.

This clone was counted between two and nine times. The rearrangement links TRBV5-8 to TRBJ2-5; D uncertain. Trimming took off 3 bases at V and 0 bases at J, with 9 bases between the two ends. Germline assignment: CDR1 SGHTS and CDR2 YDEGEE. The CDR3 sequence is 14 residues long. The CDR3 DNA follows: TGTGCCAGCAGCTACCTCTGGGACCAAGAGACCCAGTACTTC. Translated, it gives CASSYLWDQETQYF. The variable domain in full, completed from reference TRBV5-8 and TRBJ2-5, reads EAGVTQSPTHLIKTRGQQATLRCSPISGHTSVYWYQQALGLGLQFLLWYDEGEERNRGNFPPRFSGRQFPNYSSELNVNALELEDSALYLCASSYLWDQETQYFGPGTRLLVL.

The genes are TRBV13 and TRBJ2-3; D may correspond to TRBD1 or TRBD2 (5 bases each). The germline CDR1 and CDR2 sequences are PRHDT and FYEKMQ (reference sequence). Trimming shortened V by 5 bases and J by 6 bases, and 12 bases separated the two germline ends. There are 13 residues in the CDR3. DNA of the CDR3: TGTGCCAGCAGCCAACGGTGGGGGGATACGCAGTATTTT. This gives the protein CASSQRWGDTQYF.

This clone has only a few counts. Here the CDR3 DNA reads TGTGCCAGCAGTCGTCGGACGGGAGATGGCTACACCTTC. It codes for CASSRRTGDGYTF. V and J are TRBV27 and TRBJ1-2; the D is unclear. The length of the CDR3 is 13 residues. Germline CDR1 MNHEY, CDR2 SMNVEV (reference sequence). V was trimmed by 5 bases and J by 6 bases, leaving 13 bases between them.

There are a few counts of this clone. This rearrangement joins TRBV7-2 to TRBJ1-1, with TRBD1 matching 11 bases. V was clipped by 1 base and J by 12 bases; unmatched bases: 7. In germline, CDR1 is SGHTA, CDR2 FQGNSA. CDR3 length: 14 residues. As DNA, the CDR3 is TGTGCCAGCAGCTTAGGATGGACAGGGGGCTCTCCTTTCTTT. This encodes CASSLGWTGGSPFF.

The chain recombines TRBV7-9 with TRBJ2-2; D might be TRBD1 (5 bases). The germline V and J ends were trimmed by 4 bases and 7 bases, with 19 bases remaining between them. The CDR3 contains 16 residues. Germline loops: CDR1 SEHNR, CDR2 FQNEAQ (reference sequence). The CDR3 reads CASSSVPGLPVGELFF. The DNA of the CDR3 is TGTGCCAGCAGCTCCGTACCAGGGCTCCCCGTCGGGGAGCTGTTTTTT.